This record concerns one T cell receptor beta chain sequence. The antigen this receptor binds is unknown. Per-base quality was not reported, and no clone a single base away is much larger than it. This entry belongs to a study of CD8 T cells in ankylosing spondylitis (dated by TCRdb to 2017 to 2019). Study-level background: The study profiled T cell receptor beta repertoires in healthy donors and ankylosing spondylitis patients to find disease-linked TCR variants. In total, the full study cohort was made up of 100 to 140 healthy donors and some 26 ankylosing spondylitis patients. Peripheral blood was sampled, and synovial fluid was also collected from ankylosing spondylitis patients.

The sequencer listed for this sample is Illumina HiSeq 2500. Quantitative 5'-RACE with molecular barcodes was used to prepare TCR beta libraries. The source study handled its data this way. To identify disease-linked TCR variants, a new computational method was used, one built on a probabilistic model of VDJ rearrangement. TCRdb cleaned the public reads at Q25 with fastp, built clones with MiXCR and kept in-frame beta chains. Duplicate CDR3 protein sequences are folded into a single record with the most common DNA and genes. What appears here as the V and J calls and clone size reflects TCRdb's work, not the paper's. The sample includes fewer than 500,000 distinct CDR3 sequences, with approximately 26% observed a single time. The ten most abundant clones make up roughly 0.8% of the sample. V and J are truncated by 4 bases and 0 bases respectively, leaving an intervening sequence of 10 bases. The germline V gene (reference sequence) provides CDR1 LNHDA and CDR2 SQIVND. The CDR3 has 15 amino acids, counting the end cysteine and phenylalanine. Only the CDR3 DNA stays, 45 bases, in frame from base 1.

The investigation overall reported the following: The disease-linked clones had a CD8+ phenotype and were found at relatively low frequencies in peripheral blood. Blood from ankylosing spondylitis patients appeared to be characterized by a TCR beta motif made up of under ten highly homologous amino acid variants. Some motif variants were previously reported in synovial fluid and blood of reactive arthritis patients, suggesting common disease-initiation mechanisms. Significant enrichment of the disease-linked clones was reported in matched synovial fluid samples from ankylosing spondylitis patients.

The receptor was isolated from a male donor with ankylosing spondylitis. The sequenced sample was blood, either unsorted or a sorted T cell fraction (not recorded which). The chain is encoded by TRBV19 joined to TRBJ2-1; the D gene identity is not certain. The nucleotide sequence reads TGTGCCAGTAGTACCACTCCAGGCTCCTACAATGAGCAGTTCTTC. Protein translation: CASSTTPGSYNEQFF. The full variable domain, completed from the reference TRBV19 and TRBJ2-1 proteins outside the CDR3, reads DGGITQSPKYLFRKEGQNVTLSCEQNLNHDAMYWYRQDPGQGLRLIYYSQIVNDFQKGDIAEGYSVSREKKESFPLTVTSAQKNPTAFYLCASSTTPGSYNEQFFGPGTRLTVL.